Here is one T cell receptor beta chain with its context. This clonotype was counted many times. The specificity of this receptor is unknown. Base qualities are not recorded, but no much larger clone differs from it by a single base. These data originate in a study of response to subunit inactivated influenza vaccine (dated 2018 in TCRdb). Turning to the overall study: The study used deep quantitative T cell receptor repertoire profiling to track responses to a trivalent subunit inactivated influenza vaccine. Study-wide conclusions, independent of this receptor: It was suggested by the authors that each seasonal influenza vaccination may recruit only a limited number of new T cells.

Library generation was performed with RT-PCR. These reads were obtained on an Illumina HiSeq 2500. Using fastp at Q25 and MiXCR, TCRdb reprocessed the public reads and kept productive beta chains. Merged by CDR3 protein, the rows form single entries marked with the most common genes and DNA. This sample lists over 450,000 distinct CDR3 sequences; around 13% were detected once. Under 15% of the sample is held by the ten biggest clonotypes. The time point label of this sample denotes: 45 days after influenza vaccine administration. This material consisted of PBMCs from blood, taken about 6 weeks after vaccination. This sequence was found in a man aged 45-65 years who received an inactivated influenza vaccine. Donor details come from another sample of the same person, matched by shared clones.

The DNA is TGCGCCAGCAGCTTGGGCCCAGGGGGAGTAAGCAATCAGCCCCAGCATTTT. Its protein is CASSLGPGGVSNQPQHF. Here the chain combines TRBV5-1 and TRBJ1-5, with 7 bases aligning to TRBD1. Ends trimmed: V by 0 bases, J by 1 base; bases unmatched to a gene: 7. CDR1 and CDR2, looked up from the germline V gene, are SGHRS and YFSETQ. Including cysteine and phenylalanine, the CDR3 has 17 amino acids. The DNA shown is the 51-base CDR3, in frame from base 1.